This T cell receptor (beta chain) was captured in a study of blood T cell repertoires in COVID-19. About the study: Sites across the United States, Italy and Spain contributed samples from acute and convalescent COVID-19. Sources were T cells, B-cell-depleted T cells, or PBMCs; the material itself was cDNA or gDNA.

Authors' processing steps: For nucleated cells, counts were estimated from reference gene primer amplification. Method: immunoSEQ multiplex PCR; TCRdb's copy keeps in-frame clones and lacks some. The D gene and trimming were derived from the DNA, and the V and J assignments and clone size from that table. The data show over 110,000 clones, about 80% seen once. There are many counts of this clone. Trimming removed 5 bases from V and 1 base from J, with 13 bases in between. The CDR3 covers 15 residues. Germline V gene lookup returns CDR1 LNHDA and CDR2 SQIVND (reference sequence). This TCR was recovered from a man in his 70s who had recovered from COVID-19. This chain links TRBV19 with TRBJ2-3; D not resolved. Sequencing input: peripheral blood. CDR3 in DNA: TGTGCCAGTAGTGAGGAGTTAGGTGGCACAGATACGCAGTATTTT. Protein sequence: CASSEELGGTDTQYF.